Below, 24 T cell receptor beta chains from the same sample are listed, as sequenced in a study of shared clonotypes between healthy human individuals. Here immunoSEQ multiplex PCR was the method, and the copy in TCRdb shows in-frame clones only, minus some. Of 2 million to 2.5 million clones in the sample, more than 85% are singletons; the top ten hold around 1.7%. As defined, naive CD8 cells were CD45RO-negative and positively selected for CCR7, with terminally differentiated effector memory CD45RA+ cells excluded. Sequencing was performed on naive CD8+ T cells from PBMCs. The receptor source for this set is a man between 18 and 35 years old in good health. Some clones in this sample may be carry-over from other donors' samples.

CDR3 in amino acids: CASSLAREATQYF. The CDR3, as DNA: TGTGCCAGCAGCTTAGCCAGGGAAGCGACCCAGTACTTC. This sequence joins TRBV7-8 and TRBJ2-5, with D perhaps TRBD1 (5 bases). The germline V and J ends were trimmed by 0 bases and 7 bases, with 9 bases remaining between them. This CDR3 spans 13 amino acids. Germline assignment: CDR1 SGHVS and CDR2 FQNEAQ.

The count of this clone is one. The chain joins TRBV5-6 to TRBJ2-1; D gene unclear. Trimming left V 4 bases short and J 4 bases short, with 15 bases between. CDR1 is SGHDT and CDR2 is YYEEEE in the germline V gene. CDR3 length: 15 amino acids. CDR3 in amino acids: CASSGSGSPYNEQFF. CDR3 coding DNA: TGTGCCAGCAGCGGTTCTGGGTCACCTTACAATGAGCAGTTCTTC. The full variable domain, in which reference TRBV5-6 and TRBJ2-1 provide the parts outside the CDR3, is DAGVTQSPTHLIKTRGQQVTLRCSPKSGHDTVSWYQQALGQGPQFIFQYYEEEERQRGNFPDRFSGHQFPNYSSELNVNALLLGDSALYLCASSGSGSPYNEQFFGPGTRLTVL.

The chain carries TRBV28 and TRBJ1-1, with D possibly being TRBD1 (6 bases). The CDR3 covers 13 residues. Germline V CDR1 and CDR2: MDHEN, SYDVKM. The V gene lost 6 bases and the J gene lost 4 bases, with 12 bases spanning the gap. The CDR3 spells CASRSTGSTEAFF. The CDR3 bases are TGTGCCAGCAGGTCTACAGGGAGCACTGAAGCTTTCTTT.

This clone was seen only once. The V gene is TRBV4-1, the J gene TRBJ2-1, with 8 bases identical to TRBD2. Germline CDR1 MGHRA, CDR2 YSYEKL. CDR3 size: 17 residues. Trimming removed 2 bases from V and 9 bases from J; junction bases left unmatched: 15. The CDR3 is CASSQPEGPLRGGEQFF. DNA for the CDR3: TGCGCCAGCAGCCAACCCGAGGGACCGCTCCGGGGGGGTGAGCAGTTCTTC.

The chain carries TRBV9 and TRBJ1-1; perhaps TRBD1 as D (6 bases). Germline lookup yields CDR1 SGDLS and CDR2 YYNGEE. V dropped 5 bases and J dropped 1 base, with 21 bases sitting between them. The CDR3 covers 17 residues. The CDR3 DNA reads TGTGCCAGCAGTGAAGGGGGGTTCGCGTTGGGGAACACTGAAGCTTTCTTT. Amino acids: CASSEGGFALGNTEAFF.

The chain employs TRBV19 and TRBJ2-7; 8 nucleotides match TRBD1. Unmatched junction bases numbered 8, after V lost 3 bases and J lost 4 bases. This CDR3 is built from 15 residues. Germline V lookup: CDR1 LNHDA, CDR2 SQIVND (reference sequence). CDR3 coding DNA: TGTGCCAGTAGTATCACCGGGACAGGTCTGTACGAGCAGTACTTC. Translated, it gives CASSITGTGLYEQYF.

V usage is TRBV9 and J usage is TRBJ2-7; possibly TRBD2 for D (6 bases). This CDR3 contains 15 residues. Trimming cost V 4 bases and J 2 bases, with 16 bases left between them. Germline loops: CDR1 SGDLS, CDR2 YYNGEE. The DNA of the CDR3 is TGTGCCAGCAGCCCAGCGGTAGCGGAGCCCTACGAGCAGTACTTC. Amino acid sequence: CASSPAVAEPYEQYF.

This chain uses TRBV14 with TRBJ1-2; maybe TRBD1 (6 bases). The germline V gene has CDR1 SGHDN and CDR2 FVKESK. V shed 3 bases and J shed 2 bases, with 13 bases lying between them. CDR3 size: 15 residues. In DNA, the CDR3 is TGTGCCAGCAGCCAGATACAGGGTGGGAACTATGGCTACACCTTC. This translates into CASSQIQGGNYGYTF.

The chain is built from TRBV2 and TRBJ2-1, with D unclear. Trimming took off 8 bases at V and 8 bases at J, with 10 bases between the two ends. The germline CDR1 and CDR2 sequences are SNHLY and FYNNEI. The CDR3 loop spans 11 amino acids. CDR3 DNA sequence: TGTGCCAGCGTTAGGGCAGATGAGCAGTTCTTC. Translating gives CASVRADEQFF.

This clone was seen only a few times. The rearrangement links TRBV7-9 to TRBJ1-5; D perhaps matches TRBD1 (5 bases). Germline V gives CDR1 SEHNR, CDR2 FQNEAQ (reference sequence). CDR3 length equals 13 residues. The V and J ends lost 4 bases and 5 bases respectively, with 9 bases between them. The CDR3 coding sequence is TGTGCCAGCAGCTCCCAGGGACATCAGCCCCAGCATTTT. This sequence encodes CASSSQGHQPQHF.

This chain joins TRBV5-6 and TRBJ2-7; 14 bases are a match to TRBD2. After removal of 4 bases from V and 3 bases from J, the junction contained 12 bases not matched to a gene. The germline CDR1 and CDR2 sequences are SGHDT and YYEEEE. This CDR3 has 18 residues. CDR3 bases: TGTGCCAGCAGCCCGGGACTAGCGGGAGACCGGACTAACTACGAGCAGTACTTC. It encodes CASSPGLAGDRTNYEQYF.

In its sample, this clone was seen once. Additional DNA sequences in this sample encode the identical CDR3. J is TRBJ1-1 and V is TRBV5-6; D is undetermined. V shed 0 bases and J shed 2 bases, with 5 bases lying between them. Germline V gene lookup returns CDR1 SGHDT and CDR2 YYEEEE. The CDR3 runs to 13 residues. In DNA, the CDR3 is TGTGCCAGCAGCTTGGGTGTTAACACTGAAGCTTTCTTT. Amino acids: CASSLGVNTEAFF. The complete variable domain, with remaining parts taken from reference TRBV5-6 and TRBJ1-1, reads DAGVTQSPTHLIKTRGQQVTLRCSPKSGHDTVSWYQQALGQGPQFIFQYYEEEERQRGNFPDRFSGHQFPNYSSELNVNALLLGDSALYLCASSLGVNTEAFFGQGTRLTVV.

The V and J genes are TRBV6-4 and TRBJ2-7; perhaps TRBD1 as D (5 bases). The ends were cut back, 4 bases at V and 0 bases at J, with 10 bases in the middle. CDR3 length: 14 residues. The germline gives CDR1 MRHNA, CDR2 SNTAGT. The DNA of the CDR3 is TGTGCCAGCAGTGCAGGGTCGTCCTCCTACGAGCAGTACTTC. It translates to CASSAGSSSYEQYF.

The J gene is TRBJ2-6, the V gene TRBV11-1; TRBD1 matches at 9 bases. Germline lookup yields CDR1 SGHAT and CDR2 FQDESV (reference sequence). The CDR3 sequence is 15 residues long. With 5 bases clipped from V and 14 bases from J, the junction kept 13 bases outside the gene matches. CDR3 coding DNA: TGTGCCAGCAGCCGCCGGGACAGGGCCCAACCGATCCTGACTTTC. Translating it yields CASSRRDRAQPILTF.

This chain connects TRBV28 to TRBJ2-3, with unresolved D. Looked up from germline, CDR1 is MDHEN and CDR2 is SYDVKM. The V gene lost 5 bases and the J gene lost 3 bases, with 15 bases spanning the gap. The CDR3 is 15 amino acids. The CDR3 coding sequence is TGTGCCAGCAGTCTCCTATCCAGACAAACAGATACGCAGTATTTT. Residues: CASSLLSRQTDTQYF.

This chain's CDR3 is CASSLNFMNTEAFF. CDR3 bases: TGTGCCAGCAGCTTAAATTTTATGAACACTGAAGCTTTCTTT. The chain uses TRBV7-2 and TRBJ1-1; D not resolved. The CDR3 totals 14 residues. Germline V gene sequence: CDR1 SGHTA, CDR2 FQGNSA. V lost 2 bases to trimming and J lost 0 bases, with 7 bases between them.

V usage is TRBV4-1 and J usage is TRBJ2-1, with D hard to call. CDR1 MGHRA and CDR2 YSYEKL come from the germline V gene. The CDR3 has 15 residues. V was shortened by 4 bases and J by 0 bases, with 10 bases between the two germline ends. CDR3 nucleotide sequence: TGCGCCAGCAGCCCAAAATTTAGCTCCTACAATGAGCAGTTCTTC. Translating it yields CASSPKFSSYNEQFF.

The table lists this clone with a count of one. The rearrangement links TRBV19 to TRBJ2-7; 7 nucleotides agree with TRBD1. Trimming at V came to 9 bases and at J to 6 bases, leaving 11 bases not matched to a gene. CDR1 is LNHDA, CDR2 SQIVND, per germline (reference sequence). The CDR3 is made up of 13 amino acids. CDR3 bases: TGTGCCAGCTCGGACAGGTCGGTCTCCGAGCAGTACTTC. This codes for CASSDRSVSEQYF.

The chain couples TRBV28 to TRBJ1-4; tentative D call: TRBD1 (5 bases). Trimming took off 3 bases at V and 8 bases at J, with 13 bases between the two ends. The CDR3 runs 14 residues. CDR1 is MDHEN and CDR2 is SYDVKM in the germline V gene. This chain's CDR3 is CASSLGQYREKLFF. CDR3 bases: TGTGCCAGCAGTTTGGGGCAGTATAGGGAAAAACTGTTTTTT.

The gene calls are TRBV10-2 and TRBJ2-7, with D possibly being TRBD1 or TRBD2 (6 bases each). CDR3 length equals 15 residues. Trimming shortened V by 10 bases and J by 0 bases, and 19 bases separated the two germline ends. CDR1 WSHSY and CDR2 SAAADI come from the germline V gene. The CDR3 region has the DNA TGCGCCACCGAAGGGGGGACACTGGTCTCCTACGAGCAGTACTTC. This encodes CATEGGTLVSYEQYF.

This clone was found a few times. This sequence joins TRBV13 and TRBJ1-1; 7 nucleotides line up with TRBD1. Germline V CDR1 and CDR2: PRHDT, FYEKMQ (reference sequence). Trimming removed 4 bases from V and 3 bases from J; junction bases left unmatched: 2. The CDR3 has 13 residues. DNA for the CDR3: TGTGCCAGCAGCTCCAGGGGGGACACTGAAGCTTTCTTT. Translated: CASSSRGDTEAFF.

The V call is TRBV5-4, the J call TRBJ1-1; D uncertain. The V gene's germline CDR1 is SGHNT and CDR2 YYREEE (reference sequence). V lost 1 base and J lost 6, with 7 bases in between. The CDR3 sequence is 12 residues long. CDR3 sequence (DNA): TGTGCCAGCAGCTTGTGGCAGTCTGAAGCTTTCTTT. Translated: CASSLWQSEAFF.

This clone was observed a single time. The chain couples TRBV19 to TRBJ1-1, with TRBD1 identical over 10 bases. The CDR3 length is 14 residues. Germline lookup yields CDR1 LNHDA and CDR2 SQIVND (reference sequence). The ends lost 5 bases at V and 4 bases at J; junction bases unmatched: 4. The CDR3 is CASSQWTGGTEAFF. For the CDR3, the DNA is TGTGCCAGTAGTCAATGGACAGGGGGCACTGAAGCTTTCTTT.

V usage is TRBV4-3 and J usage is TRBJ2-2; unclear D gene. This CDR3 is 13 amino acids long. CDR1 and CDR2 (germline): LGHNA, YSLEER. V shed 1 base and J shed 6 bases, with 6 bases lying between them. The CDR3 DNA is TGCGCCAGCAGCCAAGGGCTACCCGGGGAGCTGTTTTTT. Translated, it gives CASSQGLPGELFF.